This TCR beta chain was identified during a study of monozygotic twins with inflammatory bowel disease. Study-wide findings and caveats: Clonotype overlap with others was lower in IBD patients than in healthy twins, a difference that was greatest with disease activity. IBD patients carried less diverse TCRbeta repertoires (inverse Simpson) than healthy co-twins.

CDR3 length: 13 amino acids. The germline V gene encodes CDR1 LGHDT and CDR2 YNNKEL (reference sequence). TCRdb re-called the 5' RACE reads and catalogs CDR3 proteins one per entry, DNA excluded. This sample lists about 160,000 distinct CDR3 sequences; its ten largest clones have about 2.4%. Whole blood supplied total RNA, and T cells were not sorted. Notes on this clonotype: Its antigen is currently unknown.

The source is a human donor with ulcerative colitis or Crohn's disease, or a healthy co-twin of an affected twin (not recorded which). The sequenced sample was blood. This chain uses TRBV3-1 with TRBJ2-7; TCRdb proposes TRBD1, but this gene call is untestable without DNA. The CDR3 here is CASSRLDRDEQYF.